This entry concerns a single TCR beta chain. Its antigen is not identified. The CDR3 has 14 amino acids. Germline V lookup: CDR1 MNHNY, CDR2 SVGAGI (reference sequence). V was pared by 6 bases and J by 6 bases, with 7 bases of the junction left unmatched. These data originate in a study of shared clonotypes between healthy human individuals. Points from the study as a whole: What limited the represented genetic and exposure-history diversity was the small number of donors. Naive CD4 clonotype sharing across several donors was about 5%.

Positive CCR7 selection of CD45RO-negative cells yielded the naive CD8 cells, and terminally differentiated effector memory CD45RA+ cells were excluded. The method was immunoSEQ multiplex PCR; TCRdb's version includes in-frame clones alone and lacks a portion of them. The data contain just over 2,000,000 clones, less than 95% of them singletons. The V gene is TRBV6-6, the J gene TRBJ2-2; TRBD1 matches 7 bases. The sequencing input was naive CD8+ T cells sorted from blood. The TCR sequence derives from a man aged 18 to 35 in good health. For the CDR3, the DNA is TGTGCCAGCAGATCCACTACAGGGGCCGGGGAGCTGTTTTTT. Translation: CASRSTTGAGELFF.